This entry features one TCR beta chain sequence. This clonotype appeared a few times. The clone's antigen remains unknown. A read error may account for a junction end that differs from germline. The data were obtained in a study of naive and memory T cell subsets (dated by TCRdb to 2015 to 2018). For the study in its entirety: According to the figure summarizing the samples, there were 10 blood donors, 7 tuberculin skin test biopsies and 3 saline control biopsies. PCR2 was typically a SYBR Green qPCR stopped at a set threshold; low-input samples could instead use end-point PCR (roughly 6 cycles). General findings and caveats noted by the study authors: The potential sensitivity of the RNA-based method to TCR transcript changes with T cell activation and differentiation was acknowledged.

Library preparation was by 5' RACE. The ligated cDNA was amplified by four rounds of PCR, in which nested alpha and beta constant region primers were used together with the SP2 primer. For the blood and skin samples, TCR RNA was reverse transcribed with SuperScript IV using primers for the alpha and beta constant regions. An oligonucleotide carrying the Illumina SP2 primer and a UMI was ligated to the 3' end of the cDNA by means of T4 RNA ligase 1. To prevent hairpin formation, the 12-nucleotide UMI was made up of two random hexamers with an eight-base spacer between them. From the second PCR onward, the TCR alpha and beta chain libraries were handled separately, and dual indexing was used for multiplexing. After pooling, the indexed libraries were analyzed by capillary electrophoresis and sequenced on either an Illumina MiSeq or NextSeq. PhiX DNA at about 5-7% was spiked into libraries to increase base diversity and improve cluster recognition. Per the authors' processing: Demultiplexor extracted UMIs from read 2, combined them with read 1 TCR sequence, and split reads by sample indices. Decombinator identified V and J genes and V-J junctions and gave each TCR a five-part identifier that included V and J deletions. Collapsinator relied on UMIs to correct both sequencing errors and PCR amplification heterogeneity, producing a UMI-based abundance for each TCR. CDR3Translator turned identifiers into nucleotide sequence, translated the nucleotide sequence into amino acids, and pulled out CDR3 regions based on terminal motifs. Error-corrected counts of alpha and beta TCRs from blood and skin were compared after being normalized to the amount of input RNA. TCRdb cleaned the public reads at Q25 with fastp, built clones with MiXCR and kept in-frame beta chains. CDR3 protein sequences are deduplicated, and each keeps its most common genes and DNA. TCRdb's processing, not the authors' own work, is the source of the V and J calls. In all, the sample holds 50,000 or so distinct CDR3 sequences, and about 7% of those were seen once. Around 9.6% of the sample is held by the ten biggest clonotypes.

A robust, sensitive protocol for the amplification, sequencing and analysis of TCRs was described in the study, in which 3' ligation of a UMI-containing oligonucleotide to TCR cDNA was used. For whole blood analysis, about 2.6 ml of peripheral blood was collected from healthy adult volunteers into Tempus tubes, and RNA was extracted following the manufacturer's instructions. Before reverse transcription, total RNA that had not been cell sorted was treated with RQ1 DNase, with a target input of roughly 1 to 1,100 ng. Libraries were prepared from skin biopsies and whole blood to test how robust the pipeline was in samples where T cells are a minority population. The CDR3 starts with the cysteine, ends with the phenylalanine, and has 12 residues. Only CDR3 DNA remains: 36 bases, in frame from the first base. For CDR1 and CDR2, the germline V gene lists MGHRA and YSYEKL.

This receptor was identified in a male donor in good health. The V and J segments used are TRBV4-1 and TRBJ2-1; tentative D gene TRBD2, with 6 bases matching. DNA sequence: TGCGCCAGCACATTGCCGGGGGAAGGTCTACTTTTC. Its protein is CASTLPGEGLLF.